The 13 T cell receptor beta chains below come from one sample, sequenced in a study of read filtering for tumor transcriptome and immune sequencing. From approximately 400 ng of RNA, a library with molecular barcoded alpha/delta and beta/gamma adaptors was made. TCRdb reanalysed the reads using MiXCR and keeps one entry per CDR3 protein. Seen here are some 130,000 distinct CDR3 sequences, 13% observed once, and the top ten hold approximately 10%. The specimen was a population of CD138-negative cells sorted from bone marrow. The receptors stem from a donor at least 40 years old with multiple myeloma.

This clonotype showed up many times. The J gene is TRBJ1-1, the V gene TRBV11-2; D not certain. The CDR3 extends over 15 amino acids. The V end was cut by 4 bases, the J end by 4 bases, with 16 bases between. Germline values: CDR1 SGHAT, CDR2 FQNNGV. The CDR3 loop is CASSSDGISGTEAFF. Written as DNA, the CDR3 is TGTGCCAGCAGCTCCGACGGGATTTCGGGCACTGAAGCTTTCTTT.

This clonotype was counted ten times or more. The V call is TRBV12-3 or TRBV12-4, the J call TRBJ2-1, with a tentative D call TRBD1 (5 bases). This CDR3 contains 15 residues. The ends were cut back, 6 bases at V and 4 bases at J, with 16 bases in the middle. The CDR3: CASSPRTLTYNEQFF. CDR3 DNA: TGTGCCAGCAGCCCCCGGACACTCACGTACAATGAGCAGTTCTTC.

The table lists this clonotype with many counts. This chain joins TRBV27 and TRBJ1-2; 9 nucleotides align to TRBD1. The CDR3 totals 15 residues. The germline CDR1 and CDR2 sequences are MNHEY and SMNVEV (reference sequence). Germline trimming cut 4 bases from V and 6 bases from J; bases unmatched to any gene: 9. The CDR3, as DNA: TGTGCCAGCAGTTCCGAGTGGGACAGGGAAGATGGCTACACCTTC. Protein product: CASSSEWDREDGYTF.

This clonotype was detected ten times or more. The chain is built from TRBV29-1 and TRBJ2-7; no clear D. The CDR3 is made up of 11 amino acids. The germline V gene encodes CDR1 SQVTM and CDR2 ANQGSEA. The V end lost 3 bases, the J end lost 9 bases, and 12 bases lay between the germline ends. DNA of the CDR3: TGCAGCGTTGAGGAGACCCCTATGCAGTACTTC. Translating it yields CSVEETPMQYF.

This clonotype was detected many times. V usage is TRBV4-1 and J usage is TRBJ1-1, with no clear D. Trimming left V 0 bases short and J 9 bases short, with 14 bases between. The CDR3 contains 14 residues. Germline values: CDR1 MGHRA, CDR2 YSYEKL. CDR3 DNA: TGCGCCAGCAGCCAAGATTGGGGAGGGCGGCAAGCTTTCTTT. This gives the protein CASSQDWGGRQAFF.

Comment on this clonotype: A single base separates this from a much larger clone, so it may be a read error. The gene calls are TRBV29-1 and TRBJ1-1; TRBD1 agrees at 8 bases. Germline values: CDR1 SQVTM, CDR2 ANQGSEA. The V and J ends lost 7 bases and 1 base, in that order; junction bases with no gene match: 5. CDR3 size: 13 residues. CDR3 coding DNA: TGCAGCGCCCAAACAGGGGGGAACACTGAAGCTTTCTTT. Protein product: CSAQTGGNTEAFF.

This clonotype has a count of ten or more. The chain employs TRBV29-1 and TRBJ1-5; D gene uncertain. CDR3 length equals 13 residues. V was trimmed by 2 bases and J by 7 bases, leaving 12 bases between them. Germline CDR1 and CDR2: SQVTM and ANQGSEA. The DNA of the CDR3 is TGCAGCGTTGAAAGCGCCCCTGGGCAGCCCCAGCATTTT. It yields the protein CSVESAPGQPQHF.

This clonotype was counted a few times. This chain joins TRBV6-1 and TRBJ1-5; D is unresolved. Trimming removed 4 bases from V and 9 bases from J, with 13 bases in between. Germline CDR1 is MNHNS and CDR2 is SASEGT. This CDR3 region has 13 residues. This chain's CDR3 is CASSASEWGPQHF. The CDR3 region has the DNA TGTGCCAGCAGTGCGTCCGAATGGGGGCCCCAGCATTTT.

This clonotype came up many times. The chain is built from TRBV20-1 and TRBJ2-7; D possibly corresponds to TRBD2 (5 bases). The CDR3 runs to 12 residues. Trimming pared 6 bases from V and 3 bases from J, leaving 12 bases between. CDR1 DFQATT and CDR2 SNEGSKA come from the germline V gene (reference sequence). The CDR3 reads CSAYPAGYEQYF. DNA of the CDR3: TGCAGTGCCTACCCGGCGGGCTACGAGCAGTACTTC.

This clonotype was seen many times. CDR3 nucleotide sequence: TGTGCCAGCAGCTTGAACACGTTAGGGCATGGCTACACCTTC. It yields the protein CASSLNTLGHGYTF. This rearrangement joins TRBV5-6 to TRBJ1-2; D not resolved. Deletions cut 1 base from V and 6 bases from J, with 13 bases between. Germline loops: CDR1 SGHDT, CDR2 YYEEEE. This CDR3 region has 14 residues.

This clonotype was detected many times. The chain couples TRBV24-1 to TRBJ2-2; possible D gene TRBD1, 6 bases. CDR3 length equals 14 residues. Between the trimmed V and J ends, which lost 5 bases and 5 bases, there was a span of 11 bases. Germline CDR1 reads KGHDR; CDR2 reads SFDVKD. This CDR3 is CATSGQGLTGELFF. CDR3 DNA sequence: TGTGCCACCAGTGGGCAGGGGCTTACCGGGGAGCTGTTTTTT.

This clonotype showed up many times. The V call is TRBV7-9, the J call TRBJ1-1, with 8 nucleotides matching TRBD1. Germline V lookup: CDR1 SEHNR, CDR2 FQNEAQ (reference sequence). This CDR3 has 14 amino acids. V dropped 6 bases and J dropped 4; count of bases not matched to a gene: 7. The DNA of the CDR3 is TGTGCCAGCAGGCAGGGGGCTTTGCGCACTGAAGCTTTCTTT. Translating it yields CASRQGALRTEAFF.

This clonotype was counted at least ten times. V and J are TRBV5-1 and TRBJ2-1; 11 bases align to TRBD2. This CDR3 comprises 15 residues. Germline trimming cut 3 bases from V and 5 bases from J; bases unmatched to any gene: 4. Germline loops: CDR1 SGHRS, CDR2 YFSETQ. The CDR3 here is CASSSLAGGHNEQFF. CDR3 bases: TGCGCCAGCAGCTCATTAGCGGGGGGGCACAATGAGCAGTTCTTC.